The 27 T cell receptor beta chains listed next were all sequenced from one sample in a study of blood T cell repertoires in COVID-19. TCRdb's table, derived via immunoSEQ multiplex PCR, lists solely in-frame clones and lacks some. The sample has 150,000 to 200,000 clones, approximately 86% seen once. The sample taken for sequencing was PBMCs or T cells enriched from blood (not recorded which). These receptor sequences come from a woman aged 55-70 years with acute COVID-19.

This chain connects TRBV14 to TRBJ2-3; TRBD1 matches at 9 bases. The CDR3 runs to 17 residues. Germline V lookup: CDR1 SGHDN, CDR2 FVKESK. V was clipped by 0 bases and J by 3 bases; unmatched bases: 7. CDR3 bases: TGTGCCAGCAGCCAAGATTTCAGACAGGGGGGGACAGATACGCAGTATTTT. Its protein is CASSQDFRQGGTDTQYF.

This clone is a singleton in its sample. The V call is TRBV28, the J call TRBJ1-5, with TRBD1 matching 9 bases. Germline values: CDR1 MDHEN, CDR2 SYDVKM. The V and J ends lost 3 bases and 9 bases, in that order; junction bases with no gene match: 9. CDR3 length: 15 amino acids. The CDR3 bases are TGTGCCAGCAGTTTGACGGGACAGGGATGGCGGCCCCAGCATTTT. The encoded protein is CASSLTGQGWRPQHF.

The chain joins TRBV18 to TRBJ2-6; 8 bases fit TRBD1. V lost 1 base and J lost 0; bases outside the gene matches: 2. CDR1 and CDR2 (germline): KGHSH, LQKENI. The CDR3 has 17 amino acids. The CDR3 loop reads CASSPRTGSSGANVLTF. The CDR3 bases are TGTGCCAGCTCACCACGGACAGGGTCCTCTGGGGCCAACGTCCTGACTTTC.

This rearrangement joins TRBV3-1 (or the pseudogene TRBV3-2) to TRBJ1-4, with TRBD1 as a possible D gene (5 bases). The V gene's germline CDR1 is LGHDT and CDR2 YNNKEL (reference sequence). The CDR3 sequence is 14 residues long. V was clipped by 1 base and J by 6 bases, with 9 bases between them. The CDR3 spells CASSQGGIDEKLFF. The CDR3 DNA follows: TGTGCCAGCAGCCAAGGGGGCATAGATGAAAAACTGTTTTTT.

This chain connects TRBV4-2 to TRBJ2-3; 11 bases line up with TRBD2. Germline V CDR1 and CDR2: LGHNA, YNFKEQ. The CDR3 contains 16 residues. The V segment lost 1 base and the J segment 5 bases; nucleotides outside the gene matches: 5. The CDR3 spells CASSQVAGGHRDTQYF. CDR3 coding DNA: TGTGCCAGCAGCCAAGTAGCGGGGGGGCATAGAGATACGCAGTATTTT.

V and J are TRBV5-4 and TRBJ1-4; no firm D call. Germline CDR1 and CDR2: SGHNT and YYREEE (reference sequence). V lost 3 bases to trimming and J lost 10 bases, with 22 bases between them. The CDR3 is 16 amino acids. The CDR3 nucleotides read TGTGCCAGCAGCTCCGAAGAGACCGGAACGGCGGGAAAACTGTTTTTT. It translates to CASSSEETGTAGKLFF.

The rearrangement links TRBV11-2 to TRBJ2-5, with TRBD2 identical over 8 bases. From germline, CDR1 is SGHAT and CDR2 FQNNGV. The CDR3 has 16 amino acids. The V and J ends lost 1 base and 5 bases, in that order; junction bases with no gene match: 9. The CDR3 sequence: CASSLGTSGSTETQYF. For the CDR3, the DNA is TGTGCCAGCAGCTTAGGAACGAGCGGGAGTACTGAGACCCAGTACTTC.

The V call is TRBV5-6, the J call TRBJ1-1; D is unresolved. The V end lost 0 bases, the J end lost 1 base, and 7 bases lay between the germline ends. Germline CDR1 is SGHDT and CDR2 is YYEEEE. The CDR3 is 14 residues long. The CDR3 is CASSLGRSNTEAFF. CDR3 sequence (DNA): TGTGCCAGCAGCTTGGGCAGGTCGAACACTGAAGCTTTCTTT.

This chain joins TRBV19 and TRBJ1-1; D perhaps matches TRBD1 (5 bases). The ends were cut back, 5 bases at V and 1 base at J, with 8 bases in the middle. Germline-derived CDR1 and CDR2 are LNHDA and SQIVND (reference sequence). The CDR3 runs 13 residues. CDR3 residues: CASSQRGNTEAFF. CDR3 coding DNA: TGTGCCAGTAGTCAAAGGGGGAACACTGAAGCTTTCTTT.

The rearrangement joins TRBV18 to TRBJ1-1; 9 bases map to TRBD1. The CDR3 contains 15 residues. V lost 3 bases to trimming and J lost 11 bases; unmatched junction nucleotides: 13. Germline CDR1 reads KGHSH; CDR2 reads LQKENI. In nucleotides, the CDR3 is TGTGCCAGCTCACCCGGCATTGAACAGGGGGCGAGCGCTTTCTTT. Its translation is CASSPGIEQGASAFF.

This chain connects TRBV19 to TRBJ2-3; D is uncertain. This CDR3 contains 15 residues. V lost 7 bases and J 0 bases, leaving 14 bases between the germline ends. CDR1 is LNHDA and CDR2 is SQIVND in the germline V gene (reference sequence). The CDR3 loop reads CASTDVDSSTDTQYF. DNA of the CDR3: TGTGCCAGTACCGACGTCGACTCTAGCACAGATACGCAGTATTTT.

The genes are TRBV5-6 and TRBJ1-2, with TRBD1 as a possible D gene (6 bases). V dropped 6 bases and J dropped 8 bases, with 17 bases sitting between them. CDR3 length: 13 amino acids. CDR1 is SGHDT and CDR2 is YYEEEE in the germline V gene. CDR3 residues: CASTLQGQGGYTF. CDR3 in DNA: TGTGCCAGCACCCTGCAGGGGCAGGGGGGCTACACCTTC.

V gene TRBV18 combines with J gene TRBJ2-5, with 9 bases identical to TRBD1. The trim removed 6 bases at V and 3 bases at J, leaving 5 bases unmatched. Per the germline V gene, CDR1 is KGHSH and CDR2 is LQKENI. The CDR3 is made up of 14 amino acids. DNA for the CDR3: TGTGCCAGCTCCCCGACAGGGGGGGAAGAGACCCAGTACTTC. Its translation: CASSPTGGEETQYF.

V and J are TRBV3-1 (or the pseudogene TRBV3-2) and TRBJ1-1; TRBD1 agrees at 7 bases. This CDR3 is 16 amino acids long. The V segment lost 4 bases and the J segment 4 bases; nucleotides outside the gene matches: 12. Germline CDR1 LGHDT, CDR2 YNNKEL (reference sequence). The CDR3 sequence is CASSPSPTGWGTEAFF. The CDR3 nucleotides are TGTGCCAGCAGCCCAAGCCCGACAGGGTGGGGCACTGAAGCTTTCTTT.

This chain uses TRBV9 with TRBJ2-3; D might be TRBD2 (5 bases). Trimming shortened V by 2 bases and J by 3 bases, and 19 bases separated the two germline ends. Germline CDR1 and CDR2: SGDLS and YYNGEE. This CDR3 is 17 amino acids long. In nucleotides, the CDR3 is TGTGCCAGCAGCGTCGAGCCCTACGGGATAGGGACAGATACGCAGTATTTT. Its protein is CASSVEPYGIGTDTQYF.

This clone has a single count. The V and J genes are TRBV10-2 and TRBJ2-2; 15 nucleotides align to TRBD2. The V and J ends lost 9 bases and 7 bases, in that order; junction bases with no gene match: 3. Germline V CDR1 and CDR2: WSHSY, SAAADI. The CDR3 extends over 14 amino acids. CDR3 nucleotide sequence: TGCGCCAGTGGACTAGCGGGAGGGATCGGGGAGCTGTTTTTT. This sequence encodes CASGLAGGIGELFF.

The chain is built from TRBV9 and TRBJ2-1; tentatively, D is TRBD2 (6 bases). Trimming stripped 4 bases from V and 0 bases from J, with 17 bases between. The CDR3 totals 17 residues. Germline V gene data show CDR1 as SGDLS and CDR2 as YYNGEE. The CDR3 DNA is TGTGCCAGCAGCCCTCGTCGTAGGGGACTCTCCTACAATGAGCAGTTCTTC. It translates to CASSPRRRGLSYNEQFF.

This chain joins TRBV5-1 and TRBJ2-1; 7 nucleotides agree with TRBD2. Trimming removed 0 bases from V and 0 bases from J; junction bases left unmatched: 3. CDR1 and CDR2 from the germline V gene are SGHRS and YFSETQ. There are 16 residues in the CDR3. DNA of the CDR3: TGCGCCAGCAGCTTGGGCGGGAGTGTCTCCTACAATGAGCAGTTCTTC. It codes for CASSLGGSVSYNEQFF. The variable domain in full, with the rest retrieved from reference TRBV5-1 and TRBJ2-1, is KAGVTQTPRYLIKTRGQQVTLSCSPISGHRSVSWYQQTPGQGLQFLFEYFSETQRNKGNFPGRFSGRQFSNSRSEMNVSTLELGDSALYLCASSLGGSVSYNEQFFGPGTRLTVL.

This clone came up once. This sequence joins TRBV5-4 and TRBJ2-5; a weak D match, TRBD2 (6 bases). Germline assignment: CDR1 SGHNT and CDR2 YYREEE (reference sequence). V was cut by 4 bases and J by 5 bases, with 18 bases left in between. CDR3 length: 15 amino acids. The CDR3 protein is CASSPELGAGETQYF. As DNA, the CDR3 is TGTGCCAGCAGCCCCGAACTGGGCGCGGGGGAGACCCAGTACTTC.

The rearrangement uses TRBV4-3 and TRBJ2-2; D is unclear. CDR1 is LGHNA, CDR2 YSLEER, per germline. V lost 3 bases to trimming and J lost 6 bases, with 11 bases between them. The CDR3 extends over 14 amino acids. CDR3 nucleotides: TGCGCCAGCAGCCATTCCGTCTCGGCCGGGGAGCTGTTTTTT. Protein sequence: CASSHSVSAGELFF.

The rearrangement links TRBV21-1 to TRBJ2-3; the DNA was not compared with TRBD1, the D call given in the table. TRBV21-1 is tagged as a pseudogene. CDR3 length: 15 residues. The CDR3 region is CASRRDSTLTDTQYF. The CDR3 DNA follows: TGTGCCAGCAGAAGGGACAGTACCCTAACAGATACGCAGTATTTT.

The rearrangement joins TRBV4-3 to TRBJ2-5, with 8 nucleotides matching TRBD2. CDR1 is LGHNA and CDR2 is YSLEER in the germline V gene. The V and J ends lost 0 bases and 5 bases, in that order; junction bases with no gene match: 14. The CDR3 spans 18 residues. This CDR3 is CASSQDRGGPTGGETQYF. The CDR3 DNA reads as TGCGCCAGCAGCCAAGATCGGGGGGGTCCCACGGGTGGGGAGACCCAGTACTTC.

V is TRBV6-5 and J is TRBJ2-1, with TRBD2 matching 10 bases. Germline V gene lookup returns CDR1 MNHEY and CDR2 SVGAGI. This CDR3 is built from 16 residues. J gave up 6 bases and V 2 bases, and 7 bases lay outside the gene matches. The CDR3 here is CASSYRERGGPNEQFF. CDR3 in DNA: TGTGCCAGCAGTTACCGCGAGCGGGGGGGCCCCAATGAGCAGTTCTTC.

Only one count was recorded for this clone. This rearrangement joins TRBV10-1 to TRBJ2-7; possibly TRBD1 for D (6 bases). Germline values: CDR1 WNHNN, CDR2 SYGVQD (reference sequence). V lost 6 bases to trimming and J lost 0 bases, with 24 bases between them. The CDR3 is made up of 18 amino acids. The CDR3 DNA sequence: TGCGCCAGCAGAGGGGACGGGACATCCCAGTTGGGCTCCTACGAGCAGTACGTC. It translates to CASRGDGTSQLGSYEQYV.

The rearrangement uses TRBV7-9 and TRBJ1-3; 10 bases fit TRBD1. J lost 6 bases, V lost 3 bases, and 5 bases had no gene match. The CDR3 contains 15 residues. CDR1 and CDR2 from the germline V gene are SEHNR and FQNEAQ (reference sequence). CDR3 amino acids: CASSFPGQGVNTIYF. The CDR3 DNA follows: TGTGCCAGCAGCTTTCCAGGACAGGGGGTAAACACCATATATTTT.

The V call is TRBV3-1 (or the pseudogene TRBV3-2), the J call TRBJ2-7; 8 bases match TRBD1. The J segment lost 2 bases and the V segment lost 3 bases, leaving 3 bases of the junction unmatched. This CDR3 has 14 residues. Germline V gene lookup returns CDR1 LGHDT and CDR2 YNNKEL (reference sequence). Here the CDR3 DNA reads TGTGCCAGCAGCCACCGGGACAGGACCTACGAGCAGTACTTC. Encoded protein: CASSHRDRTYEQYF.

This clone was picked up a small number of times. This chain joins TRBV6-5 and TRBJ2-1, with TRBD2 identical over 8 bases. V lost 5 bases, J lost 10 bases, and 4 bases stayed unmatched. In germline, CDR1 is MNHEY, CDR2 SVGAGI. The CDR3 is made up of 12 amino acids. The CDR3 reads CASSLPSGEQFF. The DNA for the CDR3 is TGTGCCAGCAGTCTACCTAGCGGGGAGCAGTTCTTC.